The 18 T cell receptor beta chains given below trace back to one sample, sequenced in a study of technical replicates of blood from a handful of donors. Sequenced by immunoSEQ multiplex PCR; TCRdb stores in-frame clones only, minus some. Among about 75,000 clones listed, approximately 97% were seen once. Sequenced material: T cells isolated from PBMCs. All receptors derive from a human donor in good health.

The chain combines TRBV28 with TRBJ1-5; TRBD1 matches at 9 bases. V lost 5 bases to trimming and J lost 4 bases; unmatched junction nucleotides: 3. Germline V gives CDR1 MDHEN, CDR2 SYDVKM. The CDR3 is made up of 14 amino acids. The CDR3 spells CASSPGQGNQPQHF. For the CDR3, the DNA is TGTGCCAGCAGTCCGGGACAGGGAAATCAGCCCCAGCATTTT. Together with reference TRBV28 and TRBJ1-5, the CDR3 gives the full variable domain: DVKVTQSSRYLVKRTGEKVFLECVQDMDHENMFWYRQDPGLGLRLIYFSYDVKMKEKGDIPEGYSVSREKKERFSLILESASTNQTSMYLCASSPGQGNQPQHFGDGTRLSIL.

The chain joins TRBV6-1 to TRBJ1-2, with TRBD1 identical over 8 bases. Germline-derived CDR1 and CDR2 are MNHNS and SASEGT. The V gene end was trimmed by 1 base and the J gene end by 4 bases; junction bases not matched to a gene: 2. The CDR3 totals 14 residues. This CDR3 reads CASSEGDRPYGYTF. The CDR3 DNA reads as TGTGCCAGCAGTGAAGGGGACAGGCCCTATGGCTACACCTTC.

V is TRBV7-3 and J is TRBJ2-3; no clear D. Germline V gives CDR1 SGHTA, CDR2 FQGTGA. V lost 4 bases to trimming and J lost 0 bases, with 5 bases between them. The CDR3 extends over 13 amino acids. CDR3 loop: CASSSGSTDTQYF. Here the CDR3 DNA reads TGTGCCAGCAGCTCAGGTAGCACAGATACGCAGTATTTT.

This clone was detected once. The rearrangement uses TRBV6-1 and TRBJ1-3; a weak D match, TRBD1 (5 bases). Deletions cut 0 bases from V and 0 bases from J, with 9 bases between. This CDR3 contains 16 residues. Germline CDR1 is MNHNS and CDR2 is SASEGT. CDR3 region: CASSEAHGHSGNTIYF. The CDR3 DNA reads TGTGCCAGCAGTGAAGCGCACGGACACTCTGGAAACACCATATATTTT.

This chain links TRBV19 with TRBJ1-1; 10 bases match TRBD1. The CDR3 loop spans 15 amino acids. Unmatched junction bases numbered 8, after V lost 6 bases and J lost 4 bases. CDR1 LNHDA and CDR2 SQIVND come from the germline V gene (reference sequence). CDR3 DNA sequence: TGTGCCAGTAGCAAAGCACGGGACAGGGGCACTGAAGCTTTCTTT. Protein: CASSKARDRGTEAFF.

The chain employs TRBV12-5 and TRBJ2-7; tentatively, D is TRBD2 (6 bases). The CDR3 length is 13 residues. Looked up from germline, CDR1 is LGHNT and CDR2 is FRNRAP. Trimming stripped 7 bases from V and 3 bases from J, with 13 bases between. In DNA form, the CDR3 reads TGTGCTAGTGTTCCTAGCGCCAGCTACGAGCAGTACTTC. Translated: CASVPSASYEQYF.

The rearrangement joins TRBV6-5 to TRBJ1-1; TRBD1 is a possible D gene (5 bases). Deletions cut 0 bases from V and 8 bases from J, with 10 bases between. This CDR3 spans 13 amino acids. Germline CDR1 MNHEY, CDR2 SVGAGI. The CDR3 here is CASSYSLGLEAFF. The CDR3 nucleotides read TGTGCCAGCAGTTACTCTTTGGGACTGGAAGCTTTCTTT.

This clone appeared a single time. This chain uses TRBV2 with TRBJ1-4; D might be TRBD1 (6 bases). Germline-derived CDR1 and CDR2 are SNHLY and FYNNEI. There are 14 residues in the CDR3. The ends were cut back, 6 bases at V and 7 bases at J, with 15 bases in the middle. The CDR3 DNA is TGTGCCAGCAGCGCCGGGACACCTATTGAAAAACTGTTTTTT. This codes for CASSAGTPIEKLFF.

The chain is built from TRBV4-3 and TRBJ2-1; 9 positions agree with TRBD2. In germline, CDR1 is LGHNA, CDR2 YSLEER. CDR3 length: 15 residues. V trimming: 1 base; J trimming: 7 bases; junction bases outside the gene matches: 5. The CDR3 sequence is CASSQASGIRNEQFF. CDR3 nucleotides: TGCGCCAGCAGCCAAGCTAGCGGGATTAGGAATGAGCAGTTCTTC.

V usage is TRBV11-3 and J usage is TRBJ2-2; 7 bases line up with TRBD1. The CDR3 runs 15 residues. Germline CDR1 reads SGHNT; CDR2 reads YENEEA. V dropped 5 bases and J dropped 0; count of bases not matched to a gene: 3. The chain's CDR3 is CASSLGTANTGELFF. In DNA form, the CDR3 reads TGTGCCAGCAGCCTTGGGACAGCGAACACCGGGGAGCTGTTTTTT.

The V call is TRBV18, the J call TRBJ2-2, with TRBD2 matching 15 bases. V lost 4 bases and J lost 5; bases outside the gene matches: 5. Germline lookup yields CDR1 KGHSH and CDR2 LQKENI. The CDR3 consists of 17 residues. DNA of the CDR3: TGTGCCAGCTCACTGGGACTAGCGGGAGGCGGAACCGGGGAGCTGTTTTTT. This encodes CASSLGLAGGGTGELFF.

The chain carries TRBV2 and TRBJ1-4, with D unclear. This CDR3 spans 13 amino acids. Germline CDR1 reads SNHLY; CDR2 reads FYNNEI. V was trimmed by 10 bases and J by 0 bases, leaving 9 bases between them. The CDR3 nucleotides are TGTGCCACCTACGGTGCAACTAATGAAAAACTGTTTTTT. This translates into CATYGATNEKLFF.

The V call is TRBV5-1, the J call TRBJ2-1, with 8 nucleotides matching TRBD1. After removal of 5 bases from V and 5 bases from J, the junction contained 6 bases not matched to a gene. The CDR3 consists of 14 residues. The germline gives CDR1 SGHRS, CDR2 YFSETQ. CDR3 region: CASRMGQAHNEQFF. The CDR3 DNA is TGCGCCAGCAGGATGGGACAGGCACACAATGAGCAGTTCTTC.

V is TRBV11-3 and J is TRBJ1-1, with 7 bases identical to TRBD1. This CDR3 comprises 15 residues. Trimming took 5 bases from V and 3 from J; bases not matched to a gene: 9. Germline values: CDR1 SGHNT, CDR2 YENEEA. CDR3 sequence: CASSPRTTGDTEAFF. DNA of the CDR3: TGTGCCAGCAGCCCCCGAACCACAGGGGACACTGAAGCTTTCTTT.

This chain links TRBV18 with TRBJ1-4, with TRBD1 matching over 8 bases. The germline V gene encodes CDR1 KGHSH and CDR2 LQKENI. The CDR3 is made up of 14 amino acids. V shed 8 bases and J 8 bases; nucleotides not matched to a gene: 10. The CDR3 DNA reads as TGTGCCAGCCAAGGGGCAGGGGGCCGAGAAAAACTGTTTTTT. Protein product: CASQGAGGREKLFF.

To note about this clone: An end of the junction differs from the germline gene, which may be a read error. The gene calls are TRBV15 and TRBJ2-7; maybe TRBD2 (7 bases). This CDR3 has 13 amino acids. Germline-derived CDR1 and CDR2 are LNHNV and YYDKDF (reference sequence). The CDR3 DNA is TGTGCCACCAGCCGAGAGGGGGGGGACGAGCAGTACTTC. This sequence encodes CATSREGGDEQYF.

V gene TRBV20-1 combines with J gene TRBJ2-7, with D unclear. Trimming shortened V by 0 bases and J by 6 bases, and 6 bases separated the two germline ends. Germline CDR1 is DFQATT and CDR2 is SNEGSKA (reference sequence). The CDR3 length is 11 residues. The CDR3 DNA follows: TGCAGTGCTAGAGAGACACCCGAGCAGTACTTC. It is translated as CSARETPEQYF.

The gene calls are TRBV28 and TRBJ2-1; D is perhaps TRBD1 (6 bases). V lost 2 bases, J lost 4 bases, and 6 bases lay in between. This CDR3 contains 13 residues. Germline values: CDR1 MDHEN, CDR2 SYDVKM. CDR3 DNA sequence: TGTGCCAGCAGTTTAGGACAGTACAATGAGCAGTTCTTC. It yields the protein CASSLGQYNEQFF.